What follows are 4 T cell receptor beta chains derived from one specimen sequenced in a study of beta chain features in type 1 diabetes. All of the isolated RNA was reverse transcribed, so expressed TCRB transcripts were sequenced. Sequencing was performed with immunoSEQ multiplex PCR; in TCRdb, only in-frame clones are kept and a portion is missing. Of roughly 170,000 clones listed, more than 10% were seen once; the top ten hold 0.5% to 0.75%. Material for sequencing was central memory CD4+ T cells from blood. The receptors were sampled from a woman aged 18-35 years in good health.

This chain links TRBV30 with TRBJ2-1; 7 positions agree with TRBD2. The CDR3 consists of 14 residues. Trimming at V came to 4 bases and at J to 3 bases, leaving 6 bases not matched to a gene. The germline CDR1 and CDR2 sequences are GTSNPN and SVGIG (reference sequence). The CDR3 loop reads CAWTLGGGYNEQFF. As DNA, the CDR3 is TGTGCCTGGACCCTAGGCGGGGGCTACAATGAGCAGTTCTTC.

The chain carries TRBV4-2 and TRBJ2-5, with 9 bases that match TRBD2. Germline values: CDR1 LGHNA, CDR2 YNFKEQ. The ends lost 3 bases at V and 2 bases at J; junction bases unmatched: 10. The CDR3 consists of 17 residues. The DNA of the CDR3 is TGTGCCAGCAGCCATGTTACCGGGACTAGCTCGCAAGAGACCCAGTACTTC. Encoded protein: CASSHVTGTSSQETQYF.

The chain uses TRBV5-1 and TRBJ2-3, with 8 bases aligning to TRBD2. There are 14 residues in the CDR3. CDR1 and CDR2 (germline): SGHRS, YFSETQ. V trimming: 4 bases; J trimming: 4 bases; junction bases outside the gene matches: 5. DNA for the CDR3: TGCGCCAGCAGCCTTAGCGGGATCGCAGATACGCAGTATTTT. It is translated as CASSLSGIADTQYF.

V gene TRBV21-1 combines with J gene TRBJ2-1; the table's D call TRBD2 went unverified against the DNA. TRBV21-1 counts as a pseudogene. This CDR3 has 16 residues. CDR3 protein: CASSKVGTSGINEQFF. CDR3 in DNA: TGTGCCAGCAGCAAAGTGGGGACTAGCGGTATCAATGAGCAGTTCTTC.